The sequence of this T cell receptor (beta chain) was determined in a study of shared clonotypes between healthy human individuals. Regarding the study as a whole: Few donors restricted represented genetic and exposure-history diversity.

CDR1 is SSHAT and CDR2 is FNYEAQ in the germline V gene (reference sequence). V lost 5 bases, J lost 0 bases, and 12 bases lay in between. The CDR3 loop spans 15 amino acids. A CD45RA+ naive subset and a CD45RA-negative memory subset were split from CD4+ cells. Sequenced by immunoSEQ multiplex PCR; TCRdb stores in-frame clones only, minus some. Of about 2.4 million clones in the sample, 80% to 95% are singletons; the top ten hold 0.35% to 0.45%. Comments on this clone: What it binds is not known.

The sequencing input was naive CD4+ T cells from PBMCs. Subset denoted: CD45RA+ positively selected. This chain joins TRBV7-7 and TRBJ2-3, with D perhaps being TRBD1 or TRBD2 (5 bases each). This receptor was taken from a man between 18 and 35 years old in good health. Some clones in this sample may be carry-over from other donors' samples. CDR3 region: CASSITGTSTDTQYF. DNA for the CDR3: TGTGCCAGCAGCATTACCGGGACGAGCACAGATACGCAGTATTTT.